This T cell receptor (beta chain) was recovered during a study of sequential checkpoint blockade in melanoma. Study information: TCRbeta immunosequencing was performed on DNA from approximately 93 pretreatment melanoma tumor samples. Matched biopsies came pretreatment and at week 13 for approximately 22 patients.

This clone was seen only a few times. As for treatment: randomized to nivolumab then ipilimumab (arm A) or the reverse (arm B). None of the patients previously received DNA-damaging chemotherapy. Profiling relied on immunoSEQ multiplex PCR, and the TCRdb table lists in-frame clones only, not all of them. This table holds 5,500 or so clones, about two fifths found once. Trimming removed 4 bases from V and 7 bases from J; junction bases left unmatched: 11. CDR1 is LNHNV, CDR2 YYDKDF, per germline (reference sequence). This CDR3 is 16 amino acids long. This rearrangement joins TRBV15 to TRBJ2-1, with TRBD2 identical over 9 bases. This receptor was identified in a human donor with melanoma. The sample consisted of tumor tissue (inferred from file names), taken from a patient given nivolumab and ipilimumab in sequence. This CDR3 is CATSTRGLAGWNEQFF. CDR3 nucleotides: TGTGCCACCAGCACTAGGGGGCTAGCGGGGTGGAATGAGCAGTTCTTC.